This T cell receptor beta chain was sequenced during a study of identical twins. A note on this clonotype: Its antigen is as yet unknown.

From the 5' RACE reads, TCRdb called clonotypes with MiXCR, one entry per CDR3 protein. The sample lists hundreds of thousands of distinct CDR3 sequences, about a fifth occurring once. The germline gives CDR1 MDHEN, CDR2 SYDVKM. This CDR3 region has 14 residues. V lost 11 bases and J lost 2, with 16 bases in between. General study points: Invariant populations such as MAIT and iNKT cells could partly muddle zero-insertion analyses.

This sample was also put to use in a study of yellow fever vaccine responses in identical twins.

The sequence was collected from a young woman in good health. The chain joins TRBV28 to TRBJ2-1; D is perhaps TRBD1 (7 bases). What was sequenced was CD4+ T cells sorted from blood. CDR3 bases: TGTGCCGCAAAGCAGGGGGGACCCTACAATGAGCAGTTCTTC. Translated, it gives CAAKQGGPYNEQFF.